The T cell receptor (beta chain) under discussion was sequenced for a study of early T cells in non-severe SARS-CoV-2 infection (dated by TCRdb to the early 2020s). Regarding the study in general: Because TCR sequencing relied on bulk RNA taken from unsorted whole blood, pairing of alpha and beta chains was not possible. What the research found in general, with its limitations: VDJdb matching was skewed toward anti-spike CD8 responses, so virus-specific expansions were likely underestimated and private and CD4 specificities were missed.

Library construction relied on 5' RACE. The instrument given in TCRdb is NextSeq 500. Unique molecular identifiers were attached to individual cDNA molecules in the TCR library protocol so that sequencing error and PCR bias could be corrected. Both TCR alpha and beta chains were sequenced, and tight co-correlation was observed between alpha and beta sequence abundances in each sample. The authors' pipeline ran thus. Decombinator V4 was used to annotate TCR sequences for V gene, J gene and CDR3. Expanded TCRs were defined as changing significantly between any two time points under a Poisson model with p below 0.0001. TCR abundances were normalised to the total number of TCRs sequenced per sample and were expressed as counts per million. TRAV1-2 paired with TRAJ12, TRAJ20 or TRAJ33 defined MAIT TCRs, while TRAV10 paired with TRAJ18 defined iNKT TCRs. VDJdb, accessed 1 November 2021, was searched for CMV, EBV and SARS-CoV-2 annotated TCRs, with TCRs annotated for multiple antigens excluded. TCRdb passed the public sequencing reads through fastp at Q25 and MiXCR, retaining productive beta sequences. Entries are consolidated by CDR3 protein sequence, retaining the most common genes and DNA. The authors' filters were not applied to this entry. For this sample the table gives about 58,000 distinct CDR3 sequences, of which more than 10% were detected only once. The ten largest clonotypes hold over 1% of the sample.

V gives up 7 bases and J gives up 8 bases, and the segment between their germline ends measures 17 bases. The CDR3 covers 13 residues, taking in both the cysteine and the phenylalanine. Just the 39-base CDR3 DNA is kept, in frame starting at base 1. This was a case-control study nested in a cohort of healthcare workers in London, UK, who had nasopharyngeal swab PCR tests and blood samples taken every week. Between 23 and 31 March 2020, the week of the UK lockdown, healthcare workers were enrolled and then followed up weekly for as long as 16 weeks. This clonotype was seen repeatedly, ten times or more. Its antigen is currently not known. No base-level quality is on record; no much larger clone is a single base apart.

The rearrangement combines TRBV12-3 or TRBV12-4 with TRBJ1-2, with TRBD1 tentatively as D gene (6 bases match). Material: whole blood, obtained at baseline. The clonotype comes from an adult who was a healthcare worker with PCR-confirmed SARS-CoV-2 infection or an uninfected control (not recorded which). The donor label of this sample is uncertain. The DNA is TGTGCCAGCATCTCGGACAGACTAGCCGGCTACACCTTC. Translated, this is CASISDRLAGYTF.